These 23 T cell receptor beta chains were sequenced from one sample in a study of beta chain features in type 1 diabetes. Expressed TCRB transcripts were sequenced, since all the RNA that had been isolated was reverse transcribed. TCRdb's copy holds only in-frame clones and misses some; the assay was immunoSEQ multiplex PCR. The sample carries a few hundred thousand clones, 15% to 20% recorded once. What was sequenced was naive CD4+ T cells from blood. The receptors derive from a young woman in good health.

CDR3 loop: CASSLLETQYF. The CDR3 nucleotides read TGTGCCAGCAGCCTTCTAGAGACCCAGTACTTC. This chain connects TRBV7-2 to TRBJ2-5; D is unclear. This CDR3 comprises 11 residues. V was trimmed by 5 bases and J by 4 bases, leaving 5 bases between them. Germline lookup yields CDR1 SGHTA and CDR2 FQGNSA.

This clone was detected a few times. Other DNA sequences within the sample encode an identical CDR3. The rearrangement links TRBV5-4 to TRBJ2-1; 9 nucleotides line up with TRBD1. J was trimmed by 10 bases and V by 4 bases; bases with no gene match: 6. The CDR3 loop spans 13 amino acids. The germline gives CDR1 SGHNT, CDR2 YYREEE (reference sequence). The CDR3 DNA follows: TGTGCCAGCAGCCCAGGACAGGGGCGGGAGCAGTTCTTC. Protein sequence: CASSPGQGREQFF.

The table lists this clone with a few counts. The gene calls are TRBV6-5 and TRBJ2-1, with D perhaps matching TRBD1 (5 bases). The CDR3 length is 13 residues. Germline CDR1 reads MNHEY; CDR2 reads SVGAGI. V lost 0 bases, J lost 9 bases, and 9 bases lay in between. CDR3 DNA sequence: TGTGCCAGCAGTTACTCGATAAGGGGTGAGCAGTTCTTC. It translates to CASSYSIRGEQFF.

This clone was seen a handful of times. The genes are TRBV29-1 and TRBJ2-6; the D gene is possibly TRBD2 (6 bases). In germline, CDR1 is SQVTM, CDR2 ANQGSEA. The length of the CDR3 is 14 residues. The CDR3 sequence: CGSTGEAGANVLTF. In DNA form, the CDR3 reads TGCGGGTCAACGGGGGAAGCTGGGGCCAACGTCCTGACTTTC. The full variable domain, its missing parts supplied by reference TRBV29-1 and TRBJ2-6, is SAVISQKPSRDICQRGTSLTIQCQVDSQVTMMFWYRQQPGQSLTLIATANQGSEATYESGFVIDKFPISRPNLTFSTLTVSNMSPEDSSIYLCGSTGEAGANVLTFGAGSRLTVL.

Only a few counts were recorded for this clone. The chain links TRBV19 to TRBJ2-7, with D possibly TRBD2 on 6 matching bases. This CDR3 is 15 amino acids long. V lost 4 bases to trimming and J lost 0 bases, with 13 bases between them. Germline V lookup: CDR1 LNHDA, CDR2 SQIVND (reference sequence). The CDR3 bases are TGTGCCAGTAGTAGGGGCGGGACGGGCTCCTACGAGCAGTACTTC. Its protein product is CASSRGGTGSYEQYF.

This clone appeared a few times. The rearrangement links TRBV10-3 to TRBJ1-2; the D gene is possibly TRBD1 (6 bases). Per germline, CDR1 ENHRY and CDR2 SYGVKD. The CDR3 has 14 amino acids. The V end lost 2 bases, the J end lost 3 bases, and 10 bases lay between the germline ends. The CDR3 loop reads CAISEGGRDYGYTF. The CDR3 DNA follows: TGTGCCATCAGTGAGGGGGGCCGGGACTATGGCTACACCTTC.

This clone was detected a few times. The chain couples TRBV2 to TRBJ2-3; TRBD2 is a possible D gene (6 bases). The CDR3 covers 12 residues. Trimming removed 8 bases at V and 1 base at J, with 7 bases between. Germline-derived CDR1 and CDR2 are SNHLY and FYNNEI. CDR3 region: CASGEGTDTQYF. CDR3 DNA: TGTGCCAGCGGGGAGGGCACAGATACGCAGTATTTT.

J is TRBJ2-1 and V is TRBV11-3, with a tentative D call TRBD1 (5 bases). The CDR3 spans 17 residues. Germline V gives CDR1 SGHNT, CDR2 YENEEA. Trimming shortened V by 1 base and J by 10 bases, and 23 bases separated the two germline ends. The CDR3 is CASSLGPLRPYQGEQFF. In DNA form, the CDR3 reads TGTGCCAGCAGCTTAGGTCCCCTTCGACCCTACCAGGGCGAGCAGTTCTTC.

This clone was detected only a few times. The chain links TRBV25-1 to TRBJ2-7; TRBD1 is a possible D gene (6 bases). This CDR3 comprises 14 residues. Trimming removed 3 bases at V and 4 bases at J, with 13 bases between. Per the germline V gene, CDR1 is MGHDK and CDR2 is SYGVNS. CDR3 nucleotides: TGTGCCAGCAGTGACCCAGGACAGACTTACGAGCAGTACTTC. This gives the protein CASSDPGQTYEQYF.

The chain couples TRBV4-1 to TRBJ2-1, with 7 bases matching TRBD1. The CDR3 consists of 17 residues. The germline V gene has CDR1 MGHRA and CDR2 YSYEKL. The trim removed 0 bases at V and 8 bases at J, leaving 13 bases unmatched. The CDR3 protein is CASSQDQGWFGTDEQFF. The CDR3, as DNA: TGCGCCAGCAGCCAAGATCAGGGTTGGTTCGGGACAGATGAGCAGTTCTTC.

The chain joins TRBV27 to TRBJ2-7; 10 bases are shared with TRBD2. The V gene's germline CDR1 is MNHEY and CDR2 SMNVEV (reference sequence). CDR3 length equals 15 residues. The V gene end was trimmed by 4 bases and the J gene end by 3 bases; junction bases not matched to a gene: 6. Written as DNA, the CDR3 is TGTGCCAGCAGTTACACTAGCGGGAATAGCTACGAGCAGTACTTC. It is translated as CASSYTSGNSYEQYF.

This clone was seen a few times. The chain uses TRBV4-2 and TRBJ2-1; D unresolved. The CDR3 length is 16 residues. V dropped 5 bases and J dropped 5 bases, with 19 bases sitting between them. The germline CDR1 and CDR2 sequences are LGHNA and YNFKEQ. CDR3 nucleotide sequence: TGTGCCAGCAGCAACCCTTCTAGAGACCTCCACAATGAGCAGTTCTTC. It translates to CASSNPSRDLHNEQFF.

This clone has just a few counts. CDR3 amino acids: CSVDGGSGAFF. In nucleotides, the CDR3 is TGCAGCGTCGACGGGGGGTCAGGGGCTTTCTTT. This chain links TRBV29-1 with TRBJ1-1; possibly TRBD1 for D (5 bases). In germline, CDR1 is SQVTM, CDR2 ANQGSEA. The CDR3 length is 11 residues. V was cut by 6 bases and J by 11 bases, with 16 bases left in between. Filled out from reference TRBV29-1 and TRBJ1-1, the complete variable domain reads SAVISQKPSRDICQRGTSLTIQCQVDSQVTMMFWYRQQPGQSLTLIATANQGSEATYESGFVIDKFPISRPNLTFSTLTVSNMSPEDSSIYLCSVDGGSGAFFGQGTRLTVV.

The rearrangement joins TRBV2 to TRBJ1-2; 9 nucleotides line up with TRBD1. CDR1 is SNHLY and CDR2 is FYNNEI in the germline V gene. The J segment lost 0 bases and the V segment lost 6 bases, leaving 11 bases of the junction unmatched. CDR3 size: 17 residues. The CDR3 nucleotides are TGTGCCAGCAGAGACTTGGACAGGGGTACATCTAACTATGGCTACACCTTC. This codes for CASRDLDRGTSNYGYTF.

The chain links TRBV12-5 to TRBJ1-2; TRBD1 aligns across 7 bases. After removal of 0 bases from V and 10 bases from J, the junction contained 14 bases not matched to a gene. CDR1 is LGHNT, CDR2 FRNRAP, per germline. This CDR3 is 16 amino acids long. The CDR3 DNA sequence: TGTGCTAGTGGTTTGGTACTTGGCAGGGGGGCCTCCTTCTACACCTTC. It specifies CASGLVLGRGASFYTF.

The CDR3 bases are TGTGCCAGCAGCGTAGGTGGGCTAGCGGGAGTTAATGAGCAGTTCTTC. Its protein product is CASSVGGLAGVNEQFF. V and J are TRBV9 and TRBJ2-1, with TRBD2 identical over 10 bases. Germline CDR1 is SGDLS and CDR2 is YYNGEE. The CDR3 sequence is 16 residues long. Trimming took 0 bases from V and 7 from J; bases not matched to a gene: 7.

This chain joins TRBV30 and TRBJ1-1; no reliable D call. This CDR3 has 12 residues. The V and J ends lost 0 bases and 6 bases respectively, with 8 bases between them. Germline V gene lookup returns CDR1 GTSNPN and CDR2 SVGIG (reference sequence). CDR3 DNA sequence: TGTGCCTGGAGTGTACTGTCCGCTGAAGCTTTCTTT. Its protein is CAWSVLSAEAFF.

This clone was detected a few times. The V call is TRBV7-9, the J call TRBJ1-5, with 8 nucleotides matching TRBD1. V shed 5 bases and J 3 bases; nucleotides not matched to a gene: 9. Germline V lookup: CDR1 SEHNR, CDR2 FQNEAQ (reference sequence). The CDR3 totals 16 residues. The CDR3 DNA sequence: TGTGCCAGCAGCCCTCAGGGGGCATTGGACAATCAGCCCCAGCATTTT. Encoded protein: CASSPQGALDNQPQHF. Variable domain in full (rest from reference TRBV7-9 and TRBJ1-5): DTGVSQNPRHKITKRGQNVTFRCDPISEHNRLYWYRQTLGQGPEFLTYFQNEAQLEKSRLLSDRFSAERPKGSFSTLEIQRTEQGDSAMYLCASSPQGALDNQPQHFGDGTRLSIL.

This clone came up a few times. The chain is built from TRBV7-2 and TRBJ2-2, with 8 bases fitting TRBD2. This CDR3 spans 14 amino acids. The J segment lost 4 bases and the V segment lost 5 bases, leaving 3 bases of the junction unmatched. Germline values: CDR1 SGHTA, CDR2 FQGNSA. CDR3 nucleotides: TGTGCCAGCAGCCGGGGGGGAACCACCGGGGAGCTGTTTTTT. Translated: CASSRGGTTGELFF.

The chain is built from TRBV25-1 and TRBJ2-5; 8 nucleotides match TRBD1. Per the germline V gene, CDR1 is MGHDK and CDR2 is SYGVNS. This CDR3 contains 13 residues. Trimming removed 3 bases from V and 5 bases from J; junction bases left unmatched: 2. CDR3 nucleotide sequence: TGTGCCAGCAGTGAGAGGGACAGGGAGACCCAGTACTTC. It is translated as CASSERDRETQYF.

CDR3 DNA sequence: TGTGCCAGCAGTAAGACAGGGGGGAGGACCACTGAAGCTTTCTTT. Its translation is CASSKTGGRTTEAFF. The rearrangement uses TRBV6-5 and TRBJ1-1, with 9 bases identical to TRBD1. The V and J ends lost 5 bases and 4 bases, in that order; junction bases with no gene match: 8. The CDR3 consists of 15 residues. CDR1 and CDR2 from the germline V gene are MNHEY and SVGAGI.

This clone was found a few times. J is TRBJ1-1 and V is TRBV7-9; D is unclear. This CDR3 is 11 amino acids long. Germline assignment: CDR1 SEHNR and CDR2 FQNEAQ (reference sequence). V was clipped by 4 bases and J by 10 bases, with 10 bases between them. For the CDR3, the DNA is TGTGCCAGCAGCTCCCGTCGGGGAGCTTTCTTT. Its protein product is CASSSRRGAFF.

The genes are TRBV6-5 and TRBJ1-1; TRBD1 matches 7 bases. This CDR3 has 13 amino acids. V was clipped by 6 bases and J by 6 bases; unmatched bases: 7. The V gene's germline CDR1 is MNHEY and CDR2 SVGAGI. CDR3 nucleotides: TGTGCCAGCAGGGCAGGGGGGTCGCCTGAAGCTTTCTTT. This sequence encodes CASRAGGSPEAFF.